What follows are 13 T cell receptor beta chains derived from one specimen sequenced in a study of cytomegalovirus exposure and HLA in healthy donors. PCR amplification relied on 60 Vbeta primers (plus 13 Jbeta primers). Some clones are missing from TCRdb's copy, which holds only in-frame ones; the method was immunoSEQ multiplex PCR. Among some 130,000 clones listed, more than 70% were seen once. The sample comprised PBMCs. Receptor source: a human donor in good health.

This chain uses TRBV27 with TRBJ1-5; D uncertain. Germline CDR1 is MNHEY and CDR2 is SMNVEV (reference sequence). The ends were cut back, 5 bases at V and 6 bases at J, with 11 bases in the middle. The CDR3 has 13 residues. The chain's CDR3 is CASSPSVLQPQHF. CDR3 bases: TGTGCCAGCAGTCCCTCGGTCCTTCAGCCCCAGCATTTT.

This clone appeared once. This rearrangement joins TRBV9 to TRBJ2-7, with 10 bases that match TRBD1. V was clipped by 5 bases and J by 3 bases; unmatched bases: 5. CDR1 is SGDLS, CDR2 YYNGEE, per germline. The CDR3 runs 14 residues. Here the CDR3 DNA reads TGTGCCAGCAGTCAAGGACAGGGGGGCTACGAGCAGTACTTC. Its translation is CASSQGQGGYEQYF.

The CDR3 nucleotides read TGTGCCAGCAGCCGGGGACAGCCCCATGGCTACACCTTC. Protein: CASSRGQPHGYTF. V and J are TRBV6-6 and TRBJ1-2; 7 bases map to TRBD1. V was pared by 6 bases and J by 6 bases, with 7 bases of the junction left unmatched. The CDR3 runs to 13 residues. Germline assignment: CDR1 MNHNY and CDR2 SVGAGI (reference sequence).

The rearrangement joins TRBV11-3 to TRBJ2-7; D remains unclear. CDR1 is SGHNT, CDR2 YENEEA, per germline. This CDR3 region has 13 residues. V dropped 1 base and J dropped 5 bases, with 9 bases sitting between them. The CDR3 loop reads CASSLGSNNEQYF. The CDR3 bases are TGTGCCAGCAGCTTAGGGAGTAATAACGAGCAGTACTTC.

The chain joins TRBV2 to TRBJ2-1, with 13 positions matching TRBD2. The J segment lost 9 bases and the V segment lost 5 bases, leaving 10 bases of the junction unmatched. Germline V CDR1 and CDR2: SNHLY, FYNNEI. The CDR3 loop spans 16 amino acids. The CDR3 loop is CASSPRLAGGRREQFF. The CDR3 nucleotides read TGTGCCAGCAGTCCCAGACTAGCGGGGGGTCGACGTGAGCAGTTCTTC.

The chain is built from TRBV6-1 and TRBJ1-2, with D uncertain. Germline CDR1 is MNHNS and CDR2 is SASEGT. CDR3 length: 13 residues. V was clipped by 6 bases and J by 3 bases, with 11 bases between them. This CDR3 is CASRDTGDYGYTF. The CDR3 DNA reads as TGTGCCAGCAGGGATACCGGGGACTATGGCTACACCTTC.

The DNA for the CDR3 is TGTGCCAGCAGCCCTAGCGGGGGGGGGTTAGATACGCAGTATTTT. Translating gives CASSPSGGGLDTQYF. The chain recombines TRBV7-3 with TRBJ2-3, with 12 bases that match TRBD2. The CDR3 contains 15 residues. Germline V lookup: CDR1 SGHTA, CDR2 FQGTGA. V trimming: 5 bases; J trimming: 5 bases; junction bases outside the gene matches: 5.

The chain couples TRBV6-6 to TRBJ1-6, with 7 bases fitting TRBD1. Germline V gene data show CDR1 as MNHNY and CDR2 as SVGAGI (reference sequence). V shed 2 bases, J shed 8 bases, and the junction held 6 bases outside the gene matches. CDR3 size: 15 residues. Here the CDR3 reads CASSYRDRGDSPLHF. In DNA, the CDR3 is TGTGCCAGCAGTTACCGGGACAGAGGGGATTCACCCCTCCACTTT.

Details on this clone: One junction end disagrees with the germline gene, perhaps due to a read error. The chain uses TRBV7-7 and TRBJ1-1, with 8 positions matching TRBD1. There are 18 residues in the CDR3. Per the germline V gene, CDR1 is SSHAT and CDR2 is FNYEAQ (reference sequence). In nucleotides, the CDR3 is TGTGCTAGCAGCCCTTGGGACAGGTTCAAAAATAAGAACACTGAAGCTTTCTTT. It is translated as CASSPWDRFKNKNTEAFF. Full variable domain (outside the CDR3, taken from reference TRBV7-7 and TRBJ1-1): GAGVSQSPRYKVTKRGQDVTLRCDPISSHATLYWYQQALGQGPEFLTYFNYEAQPDKSGLPSDRFSAERPEGSISTLTIQRTEQRDSAMYRCASSPWDRFKNKNTEAFFGQGTRLTVV.

Here the CDR3 reads CATSQDRTYEQYF. For the CDR3, the DNA is TGTGCCACCAGCCAGGACAGAACTTACGAGCAGTACTTC. This rearrangement joins TRBV15 to TRBJ2-7; a weak D match, TRBD1 (6 bases). V was clipped by 5 bases and J by 4 bases, with 12 bases between them. The CDR3 spans 13 residues. Germline assignment: CDR1 LNHNV and CDR2 YYDKDF (reference sequence).

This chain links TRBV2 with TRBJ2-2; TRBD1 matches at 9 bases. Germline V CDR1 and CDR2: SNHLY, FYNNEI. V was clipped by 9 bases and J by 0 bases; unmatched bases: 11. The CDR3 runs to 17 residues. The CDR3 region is CASFGTGLFSNTGELFF. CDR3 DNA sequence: TGTGCCAGTTTCGGGACAGGGCTTTTTTCGAACACCGGGGAGCTGTTTTTT.

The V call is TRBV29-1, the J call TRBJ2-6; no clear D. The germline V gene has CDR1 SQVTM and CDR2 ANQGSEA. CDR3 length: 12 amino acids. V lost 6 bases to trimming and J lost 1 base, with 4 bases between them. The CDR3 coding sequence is TGCAGCGTCCTGTCTGGGGCCAACGTCCTGACTTTC. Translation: CSVLSGANVLTF.

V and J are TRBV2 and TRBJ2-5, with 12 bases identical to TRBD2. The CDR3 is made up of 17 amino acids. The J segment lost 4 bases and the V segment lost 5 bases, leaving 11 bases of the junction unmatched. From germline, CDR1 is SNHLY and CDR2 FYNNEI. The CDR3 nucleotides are TGTGCCAGCAGTCCTCCGACTAGCGGGGGTGGTGCAGAGACCCAGTACTTC. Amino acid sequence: CASSPPTSGGGAETQYF.